This passage covers 25 T cell receptor beta chains from one sample sequenced in a study of blood T cell repertoires in COVID-19. Profiled with immunoSEQ multiplex PCR; TCRdb holds only in-frame clones, not every one. Of 130,000 to 150,000 clones in the sample, about 88% were seen once. Sequenced: peripheral blood. The receptor source for this set is a human donor in a cohort sampled during active COVID-19.

The rearrangement joins TRBV5-1 to TRBJ2-1, with 15 nucleotides matching TRBD2. Looked up from germline, CDR1 is SGHRS and CDR2 is YFSETQ. Trimming took 4 bases from V and 9 from J; bases not matched to a gene: 2. The CDR3 has 14 amino acids. The CDR3 loop is CASSEGLAGGEQFF. The CDR3 DNA reads as TGCGCCAGCAGCGAGGGACTAGCGGGAGGTGAGCAGTTCTTC.

The rearrangement uses TRBV12-5 and TRBJ2-7; TRBD1 matches at 7 bases. The CDR3 sequence is 15 residues long. Germline V CDR1 and CDR2: LGHNT, FRNRAP. With V trimmed by 5 bases and J by 2 bases, 9 bases remained unmatched. CDR3 coding DNA: TGTGCTAGTGGTCACCCGGGACAGATCACCTACGAGCAGTACTTC. Translated, it gives CASGHPGQITYEQYF.

A remark on this clone: Germline is not matched at one junction end, which may reflect a read error. The genes are TRBV7-7 and TRBJ2-3; 11 nucleotides align to TRBD2. Germline V CDR1 and CDR2: SSHAT, FNYEAQ (reference sequence). CDR3 length equals 15 residues. The CDR3 sequence: CASSPGTSGSDTQYF. As DNA, the CDR3 is TGTGCTAGCAGCCCCGGGACTAGCGGCTCAGATACGCAGTATTTT.

V and J are TRBV19 and TRBJ2-1; TRBD2 matches 15 bases. Looked up from germline, CDR1 is LNHDA and CDR2 is SQIVND (reference sequence). This CDR3 spans 16 amino acids. The V segment lost 4 bases and the J segment 7 bases; nucleotides outside the gene matches: 5. In nucleotides, the CDR3 is TGTGCCAGTAGTACCGGGACTAGCGGGGGGACTAATGAGCAGTTCTTC. Amino acids: CASSTGTSGGTNEQFF.

This chain connects TRBV7-9 to TRBJ2-5; TRBD2 agrees at 8 bases. CDR3 size: 16 residues. Germline trimming cut 5 bases from V and 5 bases from J; bases unmatched to any gene: 13. Germline CDR1 is SEHNR and CDR2 is FQNEAQ (reference sequence). The CDR3 protein is CASSRVSGGISETQYF. CDR3 nucleotides: TGTGCCAGCAGCCGTGTATCGGGGGGGATATCGGAGACCCAGTACTTC. Supplemented by reference TRBV7-9 and TRBJ2-5, the full variable domain reads DTGVSQNPRHKITKRGQNVTFRCDPISEHNRLYWYRQTLGQGPEFLTYFQNEAQLEKSRLLSDRFSAERPKGSFSTLEIQRTEQGDSAMYLCASSRVSGGISETQYFGPGTRLLVL.

V usage is TRBV11-3 and J usage is TRBJ2-3, with 8 bases lining up with TRBD2. CDR1 SGHNT and CDR2 YENEEA come from the germline V gene. The CDR3 has 16 amino acids. V trimming: 7 bases; J trimming: 0 bases; junction bases outside the gene matches: 9. This CDR3 reads CASTPGTGGSTDTQYF. The CDR3 DNA reads as TGTGCCAGCACCCCAGGGACGGGGGGGAGCACAGATACGCAGTATTTT.

V usage is TRBV2 and J usage is TRBJ2-1, with a possible D match to TRBD2 (6 bases). Germline lookup yields CDR1 SNHLY and CDR2 FYNNEI. Trimming stripped 1 base from V and 2 bases from J, with 12 bases between. The CDR3 contains 16 residues. The CDR3 region is CASSEVKGLTYNEQFF. Written as DNA, the CDR3 is TGTGCCAGCAGTGAAGTTAAAGGACTAACCTACAATGAGCAGTTCTTC.

The chain recombines TRBV4-1 with TRBJ2-3, with D possibly matching TRBD2 (5 bases). The germline CDR1 and CDR2 sequences are MGHRA and YSYEKL. V was clipped by 4 bases and J by 4 bases, with 9 bases between them. The CDR3 extends over 13 amino acids. The CDR3 region has the DNA TGCGCCAGCAGCCCCAGAGGGTCAGATACGCAGTATTTT. Residues: CASSPRGSDTQYF.

The V gene is TRBV7-9, the J gene TRBJ2-5; 7 bases line up with TRBD2. This CDR3 region has 14 residues. Trimming at V came to 6 bases and at J to 0 bases, leaving 4 bases not matched to a gene. From germline, CDR1 is SEHNR and CDR2 FQNEAQ (reference sequence). The CDR3 region has the DNA TGTGCCAGCAGGCGCAGCGGGAACCAAGAGACCCAGTACTTC. Protein: CASRRSGNQETQYF.

The chain carries TRBV11-2 and TRBJ2-7, with 7 positions matching TRBD1. Germline values: CDR1 SGHAT, CDR2 FQNNGV. This CDR3 spans 12 amino acids. V trimming: 5 bases; J trimming: 4 bases; junction bases outside the gene matches: 2. The CDR3 sequence: CASSLDRYEQYF. In DNA form, the CDR3 reads TGTGCCAGCAGCCTGGACAGGTACGAGCAGTACTTC.

This chain uses TRBV5-8 with TRBJ2-1; 7 bases line up with TRBD1. Looked up from germline, CDR1 is SGHTS and CDR2 is YDEGEE. This CDR3 has 18 amino acids. J lost 3 bases, V lost 4 bases, and 16 bases had no gene match. CDR3 coding DNA: TGTGCCAGCAGCCCCGGGACAGCCGTCCCCCTTAGCTACAATGAGCAGTTCTTC. It yields the protein CASSPGTAVPLSYNEQFF.

V gene TRBV7-9 combines with J gene TRBJ2-7; 7 nucleotides align to TRBD2. The V segment lost 5 bases and the J segment 0 bases; nucleotides outside the gene matches: 7. CDR3 length: 15 amino acids. The germline V gene encodes CDR1 SEHNR and CDR2 FQNEAQ (reference sequence). In DNA form, the CDR3 reads TGTGCCAGCAGCCCATTGGCGGGGGTCTCCTACGAGCAGTACTTC. This translates into CASSPLAGVSYEQYF.

This chain links TRBV4-1 with TRBJ2-2; 7 bases match TRBD2. V shed 2 bases, J shed 4 bases, and the junction held 1 base outside the gene matches. This CDR3 has 14 residues. Germline V gene lookup returns CDR1 MGHRA and CDR2 YSYEKL. The CDR3 loop reads CASSQLAGTGELFF. As DNA, the CDR3 is TGCGCCAGCAGCCAATTAGCGGGCACCGGGGAGCTGTTTTTT.

The rearrangement uses TRBV5-1 and TRBJ2-1; 8 positions agree with TRBD2. The CDR3 loop spans 16 amino acids. Per germline, CDR1 SGHRS and CDR2 YFSETQ. Germline trimming cut 0 bases from V and 8 bases from J; bases unmatched to any gene: 10. The CDR3 DNA is TGCGCCAGCAGCTTGGCTACTAGCGGTCCCGGGGATGAGCAGTTCTTC. This encodes CASSLATSGPGDEQFF.

This rearrangement joins TRBV30 to TRBJ1-1, with D unresolved. V lost 0 bases, J lost 1 base, and 15 bases lay in between. The CDR3 is made up of 16 amino acids. From germline, CDR1 is GTSNPN and CDR2 SVGIG (reference sequence). Here the CDR3 reads CAWSVRGGSGNTEAFF. CDR3 nucleotides: TGTGCCTGGAGTGTACGGGGAGGGTCTGGGAACACTGAAGCTTTCTTT.

As regards this clone: One end of the junction does not line up with germline, which may come from a read error. V gene TRBV27 combines with J gene TRBJ2-7; 8 nucleotides agree with TRBD1. CDR3 size: 9 residues. The germline V gene encodes CDR1 MNHEY and CDR2 SMNVEV (reference sequence). DNA of the CDR3: TGTGCCAGCCTGCAGACAGGGGACTTC. Protein: CASLQTGDF.

This chain joins TRBV11-2 and TRBJ2-7; 7 bases fit TRBD1. J was trimmed by 2 bases and V by 5 bases; bases with no gene match: 6. This CDR3 comprises 14 residues. Per germline, CDR1 SGHAT and CDR2 FQNNGV. The CDR3 is CASSGAGGPYEQYF. The CDR3 DNA reads as TGTGCCAGCAGCGGGGCAGGGGGACCCTACGAGCAGTACTTC.

The chain joins TRBV28 to TRBJ1-5; maybe TRBD1 (5 bases). Per germline, CDR1 MDHEN and CDR2 SYDVKM. The CDR3 length is 14 residues. The V and J ends lost 1 base and 3 bases respectively, with 7 bases between them. The CDR3 nucleotides read TGTGCCAGCAGTTTATACAGGTCCAATCAGCCCCAGCATTTT. Its translation is CASSLYRSNQPQHF.

This chain uses TRBV4-2 with TRBJ1-4, with D hard to call. The germline V and J ends were trimmed by 0 bases and 8 bases, with 16 bases remaining between them. The CDR3 length is 16 residues. Germline CDR1 reads LGHNA; CDR2 reads YNFKEQ. CDR3 bases: TGTGCCAGCAGCCAAGATCACCCAGAAACGAGGGAAAAACTGTTTTTT. Translating gives CASSQDHPETREKLFF.

The gene calls are TRBV28 and TRBJ1-2; D perhaps matches TRBD1 (5 bases). CDR3 length: 13 amino acids. Trimming stripped 3 bases from V and 4 bases from J, with 9 bases between. Germline CDR1 and CDR2: MDHEN and SYDVKM. For the CDR3, the DNA is TGTGCCAGCAGTTTTTCCAGGGTCTATGGCTACACCTTC. It yields the protein CASSFSRVYGYTF.

The V and J genes are TRBV28 and TRBJ2-7; 9 nucleotides line up with TRBD2. Germline CDR1 and CDR2: MDHEN and SYDVKM. This CDR3 is built from 16 residues. V lost 5 bases and J lost 2; bases outside the gene matches: 10. CDR3 nucleotides: TGTGCCAGCAGTCCACATATAGCGGGAGTTGCCTACGAGCAGTACTTC. Translated: CASSPHIAGVAYEQYF.

The chain is built from TRBV23-1 and TRBJ2-1; 8 bases align to TRBD2. TRBV23-1 is flagged as an ORF with uncertain function. V was clipped by 2 bases and J by 0 bases; unmatched bases: 18. CDR3 length equals 21 residues. DNA of the CDR3: TGCGCCAGCAGTCAAGGGTCCCTCGATAGCGGGGCAGGGCGCTCCTACAATGAGCAGTTCTTC. Translated, it gives CASSQGSLDSGAGRSYNEQFF.

The chain recombines TRBV10-2 with TRBJ1-1; TRBD1 aligns across 8 bases. The trim removed 11 bases at V and 1 base at J, leaving 6 bases unmatched. The CDR3 is 13 amino acids. Per the germline V gene, CDR1 is WSHSY and CDR2 is SAAADI. CDR3 loop: CAGRGTGNTEAFF. CDR3 sequence (DNA): TGCGCCGGCCGAGGGACAGGGAACACTGAAGCTTTCTTT.

The table lists this clone with a few counts. The rearrangement uses TRBV5-8 and TRBJ1-5; D is ambiguous. The CDR3 sequence is 13 residues long. Germline V lookup: CDR1 SGHTS, CDR2 YDEGEE. Deletions cut 3 bases from V and 5 bases from J, with 9 bases between. CDR3 in DNA: TGTGCCAGCAGCTCCGAACATCATCAGCCCCAGCATTTT. This gives the protein CASSSEHHQPQHF.

This rearrangement joins TRBV6-5 to TRBJ1-6, with D possibly being TRBD1 (5 bases). With 6 bases removed from V and 8 bases from J, the gap between germline ends came to 8 bases. This CDR3 spans 12 amino acids. From germline, CDR1 is MNHEY and CDR2 SVGAGI. CDR3 DNA: TGTGCCAGCAGCCCAGGGCATTCACCCCTCCACTTT. Its protein product is CASSPGHSPLHF.